This TCR beta chain is from a study of brain T cells in children with intractable seizures. Notes on the study in general: Absence of clones before surgery may stem from lower sequencing depth. Only CDR3 sequence similarity suggested viral specificity, without known HCMV serostatus.

This clone was seen once. Its target is unknown. Only cases whose brain tissue showed the highest T cell transcript signatures were sequenced. At least one anti-epileptic drug was given before surgery. Here immunoSEQ multiplex PCR was the method, and the copy in TCRdb shows in-frame clones only, minus some. The sample comprises approximately 77,000 clones, 93% of which are singletons, and more than 1.5% rests with the top ten. Sequences were derived from peripheral blood, sampled at surgery. The sequence was obtained from a boy less than two years old with tuberous sclerosis and intractable seizures.

DNA for the CDR3: TGTGCCAGCAGTTCCCCCCGGGACCCCTACGAGCAGTACTTC. Residues: CASSSPRDPYEQYF. The chain employs TRBV6-5 and TRBJ2-7; D is possibly TRBD1 or TRBD2 (5 bases each). V was clipped by 4 bases and J by 2 bases, with 12 bases between them. The CDR3 has 14 residues. Germline V gene lookup returns CDR1 MNHEY and CDR2 SVGAGI.